This TCR beta chain stems from a study of breast tumors, draining lymph nodes, adjacent tissues. Germline trimming cut 3 bases from V and 0 bases from J; bases unmatched to any gene: 4. Per the germline V gene, CDR1 is GTSNPN and CDR2 is SVGIG (reference sequence). The CDR3 has 14 amino acids. Samples came from axillary lymph nodes draining the breast cancer. TCRdb fed the multiplex PCR reads into MiXCR, producing one record per CDR3 protein. This sample has approximately 130,000 distinct CDR3 sequences, with around 20% found just once. The TCR was taken from a female donor with breast cancer. Some clones in this sample may be carry-over from other donors' samples. The chain links TRBV30 to TRBJ1-1; 7 nucleotides align to TRBD1. Sequences were obtained from axillary lymph node tissue. The CDR3 bases are TGTGCCTGGAGCTTCGACAGGGTGAACACTGAAGCTTTCTTT. Translated: CAWSFDRVNTEAFF.